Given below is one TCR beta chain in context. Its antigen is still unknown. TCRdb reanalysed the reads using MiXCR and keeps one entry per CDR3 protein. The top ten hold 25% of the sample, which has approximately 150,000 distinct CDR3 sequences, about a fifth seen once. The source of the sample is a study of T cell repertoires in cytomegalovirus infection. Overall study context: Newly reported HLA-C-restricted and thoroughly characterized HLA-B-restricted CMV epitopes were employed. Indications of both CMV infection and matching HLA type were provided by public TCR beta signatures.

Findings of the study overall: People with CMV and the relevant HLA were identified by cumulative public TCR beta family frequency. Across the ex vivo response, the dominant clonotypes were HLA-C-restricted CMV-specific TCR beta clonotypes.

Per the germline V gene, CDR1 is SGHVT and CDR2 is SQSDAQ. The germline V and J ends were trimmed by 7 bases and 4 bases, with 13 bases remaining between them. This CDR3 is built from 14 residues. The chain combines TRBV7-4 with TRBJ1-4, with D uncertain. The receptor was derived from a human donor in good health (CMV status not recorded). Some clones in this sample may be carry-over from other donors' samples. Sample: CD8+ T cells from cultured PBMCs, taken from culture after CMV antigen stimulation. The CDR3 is CASTVIGLNEKLFF. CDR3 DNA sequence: TGTGCCAGCACGGTGATTGGCCTTAATGAAAAACTGTTTTTT.